One sample yielded the 3 T cell receptor beta chains listed below, sequenced in a study of long-term antiretroviral therapy in people with HIV. Version v3.0 of the immunoSEQ assay ran at survey level. The table came from immunoSEQ multiplex PCR; TCRdb's copy has only in-frame clones and leaves some out. The data contain fewer than 40,000 clones, around 85% of them seen just once; the ten biggest clones take up 3.5% to 4.5%. Here the sequenced sample was unsorted PBMCs, taken 1.2 years after starting antiretroviral therapy. These receptors all come from a woman between 50 and 59 years old with HIV.

V gene TRBV4-1 combines with J gene TRBJ2-5; D may be TRBD1 or TRBD2 (6 bases each). This CDR3 contains 21 residues. The V and J ends lost 0 bases and 2 bases respectively, with 28 bases between them. CDR1 is MGHRA, CDR2 YSYEKL, per germline. CDR3 nucleotides: TGCGCCAGCAGCCAAGATAGCCGGGGGACGGACAGTTTAGGAGTACAAGAGACCCAGTACTTC. Translation: CASSQDSRGTDSLGVQETQYF.

This rearrangement joins TRBV2 to TRBJ1-4; D unresolved. Germline V gene lookup returns CDR1 SNHLY and CDR2 FYNNEI. This CDR3 has 14 amino acids. Trimming removed 1 base at V and 8 bases at J, with 11 bases between. CDR3 bases: TGTGCCAGCAGTGAAGTAGTGCTTGGCGAAAAACTGTTTTTT. Translated: CASSEVVLGEKLFF.

The V call is TRBV7-2, the J call TRBJ1-5, with 7 bases fitting TRBD1. The CDR3 totals 18 residues. Germline V gene sequence: CDR1 SGHTA, CDR2 FQGNSA. J was trimmed by 4 bases and V by 5 bases; bases with no gene match: 17. The CDR3 nucleotides are TGTGCCAGCAGCGCTTCGGGACAGAATCCCCTCATAAATCAGCCCCAGCATTTT. Its translation is CASSASGQNPLINQPQHF.